Sequencing of this TCR beta chain was carried out in a study of T cell responses to AZD1222 COVID-19 vaccine. Broader study findings: Nearly half of spike-specific TCRs reportedly go after variant regions that carry no mutations.

With regard to this clone: Its target is not known.

Method: immunoSEQ multiplex PCR; TCRdb's copy keeps in-frame clones and lacks some. This table has 150,000 to 200,000 clones, around 94% appearing once. Unmatched junction bases numbered 2, after V lost 0 bases and J lost 4 bases. Per the germline V gene, CDR1 is SGHVS and CDR2 is FQNEAQ. The CDR3 has 14 residues. The rearrangement links TRBV7-8 to TRBJ1-1; 7 nucleotides align to TRBD1. The TCR was taken from an adult who received the AZD1222 COVID-19 vaccine. This material consisted of peripheral blood, taken 28 days after the second AZD1222 dose. This CDR3 reads CASSLARQGTEAFF. The CDR3 bases are TGTGCCAGCAGCTTAGCCCGACAGGGCACTGAAGCTTTCTTT. Full variable domain (rest looked up from reference TRBV7-8 and TRBJ1-1): GAGVSQSPRYKVAKRGQDVALRCDPISGHVSLFWYQQALGQGPEFLTYFQNEAQLDKSGLPSDRFFAERPEGSVSTLKIQRTQQEDSAVYLCASSLARQGTEAFFGQGTRLTVV.